This T cell receptor (beta chain) was captured in a study of shared clonotypes between healthy human individuals. Study-wide findings and caveats: A handful of donors had approximately 4.6% of their naive CD4 clonotypes in common. Sequencing depth was expected to affect clonotype sharing among donors. There were few donors, and this limited the genetic and exposure-history diversity represented.

V was cut by 6 bases and J by 9 bases, with 14 bases left in between. CDR3 size: 13 residues. CDR1 and CDR2 (germline): MNHEY, SVGAGI. The assay was immunoSEQ multiplex PCR, and TCRdb's table has in-frame clones only and misses some. The data contain 2,500,000 or so clones, 85% to 95% of them seen just once; the ten biggest clones take up 0.3% to 0.45%. As to this clone: Its cognate antigen is unknown.

A CD45RA+ naive subset and a CD45RA-negative memory subset were split from CD4+ cells. The chain joins TRBV6-5 to TRBJ2-2; D gene ambiguous. This receptor was taken from a man between 18 and 29 years old in good health. Some clones in this sample may be carry-over from other donors' samples. Source material: naive CD4+ T cells from PBMCs. Subset defined: CD45RA+ positively selected. The CDR3 DNA reads as TGTGCCAGCAGCCTTTTGGCGTCCAGGGAGCTGTTTTTT. It yields the protein CASSLLASRELFF.